This TCR beta chain emerged from a study of T cells after yellow fever vaccination. Overall study results and limits: The appearance of a small share of clonotypes in both CD4 and CD8 compartments was observed. Highly abundant clonotypes carried over from the bulk population could end up in FACS-sorted repertoires as contaminants.

TCRdb processed the 5' RACE reads anew with MiXCR; each CDR3 protein has one entry. The sample consists of 400,000 or so distinct CDR3 sequences, more than 9% of them appearing once. Remarks on this clonotype: Its antigen is still unknown.

This clonotype was obtained from a man younger than 35 who received the YFV17D yellow fever vaccine. The source material was PBMCs, sampled on the day of the first yellow fever vaccination.

Here the CDR3 reads CASRSLAGGGREQFF. Written as DNA, the CDR3 is TGTGCCAGCAGGTCACTAGCGGGGGGGGGACGTGAGCAGTTCTTC. The chain carries TRBV12-3 or TRBV12-4 and TRBJ2-1; 13 bases agree with TRBD2. With 6 bases clipped from V and 9 bases from J, the junction kept 8 bases outside the gene matches. The CDR3 has 15 amino acids.